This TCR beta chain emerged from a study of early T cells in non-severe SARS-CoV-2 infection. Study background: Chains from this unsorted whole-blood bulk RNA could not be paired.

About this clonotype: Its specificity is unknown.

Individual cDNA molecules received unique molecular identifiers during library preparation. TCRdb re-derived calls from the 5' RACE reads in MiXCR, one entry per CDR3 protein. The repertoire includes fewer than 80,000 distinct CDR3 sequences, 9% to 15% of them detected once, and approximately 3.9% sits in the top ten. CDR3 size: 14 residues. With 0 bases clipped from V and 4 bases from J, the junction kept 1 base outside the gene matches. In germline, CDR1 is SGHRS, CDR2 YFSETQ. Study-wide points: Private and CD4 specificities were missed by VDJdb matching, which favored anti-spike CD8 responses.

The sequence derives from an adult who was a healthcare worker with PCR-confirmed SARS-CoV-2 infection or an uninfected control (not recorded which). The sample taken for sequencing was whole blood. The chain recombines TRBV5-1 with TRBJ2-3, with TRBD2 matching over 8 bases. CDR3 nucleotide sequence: TGCGCCAGCAGCTTGGCACTAGCGGCAGATACGCAGTATTTT. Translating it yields CASSLALAADTQYF. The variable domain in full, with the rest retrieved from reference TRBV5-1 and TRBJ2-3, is KAGVTQTPRYLIKTRGQQVTLSCSPISGHRSVSWYQQTPGQGLQFLFEYFSETQRNKGNFPGRFSGRQFSNSRSEMNVSTLELGDSALYLCASSLALAADTQYFGPGTRLTVL.